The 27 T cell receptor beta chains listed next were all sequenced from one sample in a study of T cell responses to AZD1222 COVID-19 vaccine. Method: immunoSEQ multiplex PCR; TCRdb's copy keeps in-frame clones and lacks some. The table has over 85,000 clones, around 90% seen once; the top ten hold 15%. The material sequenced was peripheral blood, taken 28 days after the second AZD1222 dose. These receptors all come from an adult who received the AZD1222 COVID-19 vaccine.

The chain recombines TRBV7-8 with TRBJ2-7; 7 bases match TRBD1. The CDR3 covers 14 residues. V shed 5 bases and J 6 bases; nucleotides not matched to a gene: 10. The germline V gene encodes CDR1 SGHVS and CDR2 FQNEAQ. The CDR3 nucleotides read TGTGCCAGCAGCCTCAGTTCGTCAGGGGGCGAGCAGTACTTC. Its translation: CASSLSSSGGEQYF.

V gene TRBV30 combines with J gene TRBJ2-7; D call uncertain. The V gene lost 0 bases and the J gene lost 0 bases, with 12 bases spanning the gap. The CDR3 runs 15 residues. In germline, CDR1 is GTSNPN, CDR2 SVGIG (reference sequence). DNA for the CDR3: TGTGCCTGGAGTGTAGATAACTACAGCTCCTACGAGCAGTACTTC. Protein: CAWSVDNYSSYEQYF.

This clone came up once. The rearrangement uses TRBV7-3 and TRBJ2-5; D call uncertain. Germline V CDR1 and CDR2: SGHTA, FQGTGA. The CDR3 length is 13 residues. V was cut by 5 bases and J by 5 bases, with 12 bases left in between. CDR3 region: CASSLTVGETQYF. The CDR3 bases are TGTGCCAGCAGCCTGACGGTGGGGGAGACCCAGTACTTC. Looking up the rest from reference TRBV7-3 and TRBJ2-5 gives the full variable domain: GAGVSQTPSNKVTEKGKYVELRCDPISGHTALYWYRQSLGQGPEFLIYFQGTGAADDSGLPNDRFFAVRPEGSVSTLKIQRTERGDSAVYLCASSLTVGETQYFGPGTRLLVL.

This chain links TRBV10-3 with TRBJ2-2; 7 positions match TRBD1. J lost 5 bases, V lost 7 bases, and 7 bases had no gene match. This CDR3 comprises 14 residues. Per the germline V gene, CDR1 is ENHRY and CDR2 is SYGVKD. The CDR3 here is CAITPSGQTGELFF. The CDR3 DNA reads TGTGCCATCACCCCTTCGGGACAGACCGGGGAGCTGTTTTTT.

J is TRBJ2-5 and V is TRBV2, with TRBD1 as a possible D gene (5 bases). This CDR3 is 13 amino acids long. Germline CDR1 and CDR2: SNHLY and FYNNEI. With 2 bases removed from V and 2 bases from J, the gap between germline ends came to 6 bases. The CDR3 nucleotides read TGTGCCAGCAGTGAACAGGGACAAGAGACCCAGTACTTC. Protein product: CASSEQGQETQYF.

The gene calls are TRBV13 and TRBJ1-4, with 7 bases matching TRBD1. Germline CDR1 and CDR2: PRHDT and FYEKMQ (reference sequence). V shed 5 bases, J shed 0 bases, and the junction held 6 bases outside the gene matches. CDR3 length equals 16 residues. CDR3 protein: CASSTFDRATNEKLFF. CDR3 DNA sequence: TGTGCCAGCAGCACTTTCGACAGGGCAACTAATGAAAAACTGTTTTTT. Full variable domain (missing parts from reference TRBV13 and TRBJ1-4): AAGVIQSPRHLIKEKRETATLKCYPIPRHDTVYWYQQGPGQDPQFLISFYEKMQSDKGSIPDRFSAQQFSDYHSELNMSSLELGDSALYFCASSTFDRATNEKLFFGSGTQLSVL.

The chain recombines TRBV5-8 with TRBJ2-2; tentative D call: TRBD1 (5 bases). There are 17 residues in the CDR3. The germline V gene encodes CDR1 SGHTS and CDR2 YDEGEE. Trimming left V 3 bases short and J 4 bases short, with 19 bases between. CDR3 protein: CASSWGTGRVGTGELFF. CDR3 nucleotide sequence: TGTGCCAGCAGCTGGGGCACAGGTCGAGTCGGCACCGGGGAGCTGTTTTTT. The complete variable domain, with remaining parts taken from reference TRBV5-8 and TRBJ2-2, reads EAGVTQSPTHLIKTRGQQATLRCSPISGHTSVYWYQQALGLGLQFLLWYDEGEERNRGNFPPRFSGRQFPNYSSELNVNALELEDSALYLCASSWGTGRVGTGELFFGEGSRLTVL.

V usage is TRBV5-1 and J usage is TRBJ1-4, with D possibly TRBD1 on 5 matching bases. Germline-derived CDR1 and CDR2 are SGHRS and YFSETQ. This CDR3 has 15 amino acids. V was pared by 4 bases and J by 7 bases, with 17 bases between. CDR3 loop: CASSLSGVGGEKLFF. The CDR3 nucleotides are TGCGCCAGCAGCCTGTCGGGGGTGGGTGGTGAAAAACTGTTTTTT.

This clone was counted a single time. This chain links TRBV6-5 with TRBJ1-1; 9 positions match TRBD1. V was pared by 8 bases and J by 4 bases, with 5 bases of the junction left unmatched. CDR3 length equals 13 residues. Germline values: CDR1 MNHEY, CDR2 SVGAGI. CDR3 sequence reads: CASSRTGATEAFF. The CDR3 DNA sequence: TGTGCCAGCTCGCGGACAGGGGCCACTGAAGCTTTCTTT.

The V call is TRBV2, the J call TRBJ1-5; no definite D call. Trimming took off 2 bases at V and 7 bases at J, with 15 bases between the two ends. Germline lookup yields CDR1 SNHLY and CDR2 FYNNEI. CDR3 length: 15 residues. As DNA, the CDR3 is TGTGCCAGCAGTGAACAGTCGGTCTGGGAACAGCCCCAGCATTTT. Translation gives CASSEQSVWEQPQHF.

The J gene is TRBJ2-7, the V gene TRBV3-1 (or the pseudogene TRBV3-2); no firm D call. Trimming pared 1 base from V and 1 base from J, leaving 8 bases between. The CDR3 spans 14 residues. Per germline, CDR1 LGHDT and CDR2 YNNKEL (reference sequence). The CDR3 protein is CASSQVAESYEQYF. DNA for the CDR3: TGTGCCAGCAGCCAAGTCGCCGAGTCCTACGAGCAGTACTTC.

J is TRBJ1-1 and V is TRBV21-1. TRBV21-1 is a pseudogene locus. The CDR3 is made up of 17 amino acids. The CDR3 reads CASSKMEYLEFNTEAFF. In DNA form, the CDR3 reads TGTGCCAGCAGCAAAATGGAATATTTAGAGTTTAACACTGAAGCTTTCTTT.

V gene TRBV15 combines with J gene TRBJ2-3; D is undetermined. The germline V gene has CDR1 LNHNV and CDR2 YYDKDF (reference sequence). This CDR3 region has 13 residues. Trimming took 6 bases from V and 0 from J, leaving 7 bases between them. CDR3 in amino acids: CATRGSSTDTQYF. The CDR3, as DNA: TGTGCCACCAGAGGGTCTAGCACAGATACGCAGTATTTT.

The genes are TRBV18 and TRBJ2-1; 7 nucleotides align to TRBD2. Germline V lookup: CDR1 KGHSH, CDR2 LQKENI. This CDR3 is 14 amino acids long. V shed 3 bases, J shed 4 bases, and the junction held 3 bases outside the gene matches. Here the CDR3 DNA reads TGTGCCAGCTCACCGGGCGGGGGTTACAATGAGCAGTTCTTC. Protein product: CASSPGGGYNEQFF.

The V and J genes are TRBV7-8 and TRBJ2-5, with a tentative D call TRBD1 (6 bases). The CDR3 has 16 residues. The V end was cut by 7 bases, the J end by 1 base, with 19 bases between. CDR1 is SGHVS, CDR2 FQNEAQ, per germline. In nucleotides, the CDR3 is TGTGCCAGCACCCCCCCCGGGACATACTTCCAAGAGACCCAGTACTTC. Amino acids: CASTPPGTYFQETQYF.

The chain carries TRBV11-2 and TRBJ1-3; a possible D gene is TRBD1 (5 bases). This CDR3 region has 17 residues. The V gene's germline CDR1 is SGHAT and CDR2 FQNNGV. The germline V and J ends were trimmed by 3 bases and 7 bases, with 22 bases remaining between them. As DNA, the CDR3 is TGTGCCAGCAGCTTTCGAACAGGTTTCGCTCCGGGGAACACCATATATTTT. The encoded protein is CASSFRTGFAPGNTIYF.

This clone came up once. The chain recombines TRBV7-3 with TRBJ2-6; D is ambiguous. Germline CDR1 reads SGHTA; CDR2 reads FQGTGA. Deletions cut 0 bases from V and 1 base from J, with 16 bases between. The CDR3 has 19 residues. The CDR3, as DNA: TGTGCCAGCAGCTTAACAGCCAGAGAAGCCGGTTCTGGGGCCAACGTCCTGACTTTC. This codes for CASSLTAREAGSGANVLTF.

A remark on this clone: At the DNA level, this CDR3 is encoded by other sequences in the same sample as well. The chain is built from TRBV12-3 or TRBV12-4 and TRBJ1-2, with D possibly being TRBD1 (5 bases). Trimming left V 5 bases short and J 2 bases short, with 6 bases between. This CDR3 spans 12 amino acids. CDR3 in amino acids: CASSGGNYGYTF. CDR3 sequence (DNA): TGTGCCAGCAGTGGGGGGAACTATGGCTACACCTTC.

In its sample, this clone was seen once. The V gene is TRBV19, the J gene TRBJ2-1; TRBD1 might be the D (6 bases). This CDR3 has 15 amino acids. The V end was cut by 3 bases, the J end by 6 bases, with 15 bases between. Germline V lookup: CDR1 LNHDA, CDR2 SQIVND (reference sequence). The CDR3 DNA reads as TGTGCCAGTAGTATTACGGGACACATCGTCAATGAGCAGTTCTTC. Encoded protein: CASSITGHIVNEQFF.

The CDR3 nucleotides are TGTGCCAGCAGCTTGTGGGGGGGAACCTACAATGAGCAGTTCTTC. Translated, it gives CASSLWGGTYNEQFF. The V and J genes are TRBV7-9 and TRBJ2-1; 7 bases line up with TRBD2. The CDR3 consists of 15 residues. V shed 3 bases, J shed 2 bases, and the junction held 4 bases outside the gene matches. The germline V gene encodes CDR1 SEHNR and CDR2 FQNEAQ (reference sequence).

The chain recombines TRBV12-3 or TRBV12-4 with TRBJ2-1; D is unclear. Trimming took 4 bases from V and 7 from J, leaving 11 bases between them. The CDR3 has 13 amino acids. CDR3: CASSSRAENEQFF. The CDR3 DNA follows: TGTGCCAGCAGTTCCCGGGCAGAAAATGAGCAGTTCTTC.

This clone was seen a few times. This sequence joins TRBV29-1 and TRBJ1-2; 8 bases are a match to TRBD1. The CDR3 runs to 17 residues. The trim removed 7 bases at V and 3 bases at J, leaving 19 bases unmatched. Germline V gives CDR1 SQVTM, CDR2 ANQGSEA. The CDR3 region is CSASTRARGRGDYGYTF. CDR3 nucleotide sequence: TGCAGCGCCTCTACACGGGCCAGGGGGCGAGGGGACTATGGCTACACCTTC.

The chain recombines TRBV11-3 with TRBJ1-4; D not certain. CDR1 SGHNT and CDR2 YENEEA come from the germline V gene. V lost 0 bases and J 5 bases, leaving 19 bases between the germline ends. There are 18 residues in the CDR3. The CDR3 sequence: CASSLDGPLRMQNEKLFF. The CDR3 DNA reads TGTGCCAGCAGCTTAGATGGCCCATTGAGGATGCAGAATGAAAAACTGTTTTTT.

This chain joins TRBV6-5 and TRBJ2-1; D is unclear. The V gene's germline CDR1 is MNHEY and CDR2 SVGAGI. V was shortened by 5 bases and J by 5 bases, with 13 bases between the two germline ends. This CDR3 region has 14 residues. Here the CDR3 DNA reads TGTGCCAGCAGTACCCGGCCTTCCCACAATGAGCAGTTCTTC. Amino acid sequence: CASSTRPSHNEQFF.

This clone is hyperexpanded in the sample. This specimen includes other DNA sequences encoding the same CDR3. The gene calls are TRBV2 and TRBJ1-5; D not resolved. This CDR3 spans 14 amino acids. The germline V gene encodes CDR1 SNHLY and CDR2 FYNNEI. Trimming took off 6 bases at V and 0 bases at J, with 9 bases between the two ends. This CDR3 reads CASSESYSNQPQHF. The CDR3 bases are TGTGCCAGCAGCGAGTCTTATAGCAATCAGCCCCAGCATTTT.

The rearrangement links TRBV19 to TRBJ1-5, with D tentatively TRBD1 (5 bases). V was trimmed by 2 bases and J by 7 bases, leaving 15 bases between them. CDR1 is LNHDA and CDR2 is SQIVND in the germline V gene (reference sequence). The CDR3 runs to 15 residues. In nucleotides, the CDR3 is TGTGCCAGTAGTATAAGCGGCGGTGGGGGGCAGCCCCAGCATTTT. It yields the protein CASSISGGGGQPQHF.

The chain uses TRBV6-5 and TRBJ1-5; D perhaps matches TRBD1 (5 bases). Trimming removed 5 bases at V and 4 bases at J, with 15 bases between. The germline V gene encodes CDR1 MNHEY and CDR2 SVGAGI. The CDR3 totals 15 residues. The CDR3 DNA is TGTGCCAGCAGTACCGACGCGTGGGGGAATCAGCCCCAGCATTTT. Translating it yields CASSTDAWGNQPQHF.